This TCR beta chain is from a study of response to subunit inactivated influenza vaccine (dated by TCRdb to between 2018 and 2020). Background for the entire study: The study used deep quantitative T cell receptor repertoire profiling to track responses to a trivalent subunit inactivated influenza vaccine. General study outcomes and caveats: The authors proposed that each seasonal influenza vaccination may bring in only a limited number of new T cells.

The library was produced with RT-PCR. The data were produced on an Illumina HiSeq 2500. Clones were called with MiXCR by TCRdb after fastp trimmed the public reads at Q25, and only in-frame beta chains were retained. Every entry covers one CDR3 protein and lists the most common genes and DNA from its rows. Counted in this sample were about 540,000 distinct CDR3 sequences; around 15% of them appeared once. Clones ranked in the top ten supply 11% of the sample. V was cut back by 3 bases and J by 11 bases, leaving a gap of 17 bases between them. Via the germline V gene (reference sequence), CDR1 is DFQATT and CDR2 SNEGSKA. The CDR3 covers 13 residues, taking in both the cysteine and the phenylalanine. Just CDR3 DNA is preserved here, 39 bases in frame from base 1. On this clonotype itself: Its antigen remains unidentified. No much larger clonotype is one base removed from it; base qualities were not supplied.

The origin of this receptor is a middle-aged man who received an inactivated influenza vaccine. Donor details come from another sample of the same person, matched by shared clones. The rearranged segments are TRBV20-1 and TRBJ2-1; the D gene is possibly TRBD1, with 6 bases matching. The sample consisted of PBMCs from blood, taken 12 days after vaccination. The sequenced DNA: TGCAGTGCTAGCATCCCTGGGGACACTAAGCAGTTCTTC. Its translation is CSASIPGDTKQFF.